This T cell receptor (beta chain) was obtained from a study of cytomegalovirus exposure and HLA in healthy donors. Study background: An earlier analysis identified under 130 million unique TCR beta sequences in about 179 million T cells.

Researchers ran the PCR with 60 Vbeta and 13 Jbeta primers. Assay: immunoSEQ multiplex PCR; the TCRdb copy retains only in-frame clones and omits some. The table has 100,000 to 150,000 clones, more than 80% seen once. This clone showed up just a few times. The antigen is unknown. The study's findings and limits: Cytomegalovirus association was assigned to under 200 TCR beta chains. Accurate prediction of HLA-A and HLA-B alleles (for most subjects) was reportedly achieved from TCR beta sequences. Later work associated roughly 15,000 TCR beta sequences with HLA alleles at 0.05 false discovery rate.

This CDR3 has 13 residues. Per the germline V gene, CDR1 is MNHEY and CDR2 is SVGAGI. The V end lost 5 bases, the J end lost 8 bases, and 15 bases lay between the germline ends. The specimen was PBMCs. The V call is TRBV6-5, the J call TRBJ1-2; D unclear. This receptor was identified in a man between 25 and 39 years old in good health and CMV-seropositive. The chain's CDR3 is CASSEYAGKGYTF. The CDR3 DNA reads as TGTGCCAGCAGTGAGTATGCCGGGAAAGGCTACACCTTC.